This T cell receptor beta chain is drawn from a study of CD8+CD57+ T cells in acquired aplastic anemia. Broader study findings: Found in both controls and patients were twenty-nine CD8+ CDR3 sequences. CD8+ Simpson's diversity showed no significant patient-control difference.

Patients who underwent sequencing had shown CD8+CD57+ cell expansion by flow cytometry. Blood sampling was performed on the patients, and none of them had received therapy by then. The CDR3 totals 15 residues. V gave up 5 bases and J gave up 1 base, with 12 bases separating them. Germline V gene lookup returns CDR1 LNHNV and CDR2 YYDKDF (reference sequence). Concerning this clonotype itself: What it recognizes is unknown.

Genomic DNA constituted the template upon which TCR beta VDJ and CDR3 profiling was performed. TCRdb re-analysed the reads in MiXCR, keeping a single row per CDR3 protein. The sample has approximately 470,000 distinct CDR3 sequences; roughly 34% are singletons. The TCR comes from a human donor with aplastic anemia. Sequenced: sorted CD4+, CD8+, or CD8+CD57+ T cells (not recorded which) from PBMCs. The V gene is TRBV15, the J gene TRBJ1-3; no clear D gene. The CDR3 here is CATSGRTGSGNTIYF. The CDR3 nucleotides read TGTGCCACCAGCGGTAGGACTGGGTCTGGAAACACCATATATTTT.